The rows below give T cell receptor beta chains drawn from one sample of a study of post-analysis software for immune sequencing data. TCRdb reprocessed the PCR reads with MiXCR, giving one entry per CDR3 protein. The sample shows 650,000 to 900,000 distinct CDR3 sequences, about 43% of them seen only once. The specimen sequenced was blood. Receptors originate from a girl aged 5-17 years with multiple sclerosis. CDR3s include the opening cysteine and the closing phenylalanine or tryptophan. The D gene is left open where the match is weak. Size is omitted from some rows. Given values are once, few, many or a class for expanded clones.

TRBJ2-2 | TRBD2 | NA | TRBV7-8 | TGTGCCAGAAGCTTAGCGTCGCTAGCGGGAGGGCCTTTTCATTCAACCGGGGAGCTGTTTTTT | CARSLASLAGGPFHSTGELFF
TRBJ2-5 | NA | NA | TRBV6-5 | TGTGCCAGCAGCGGGGGTTCTCGGGAGCAGTACTTC | CASSGGSREQYF
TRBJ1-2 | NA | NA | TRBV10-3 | TGTGCCATCAGTGCCTCGAACGACAATAACTATGGCTACACCTTC | CAISASNDNNYGYTF
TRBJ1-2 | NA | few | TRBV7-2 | TGTGCCAGCAGCTTCTCCCAAGCTAACTATGGCTACACCTTC | CASSFSQANYGYTF
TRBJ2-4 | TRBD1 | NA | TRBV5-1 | TGCGCCAGCAGCTCAACCTTATTGGGACAGCCACGGCCCCACGTTAAAATGATTCAGTACTTC | CASSSTLLGQPRPHVKMIQYF
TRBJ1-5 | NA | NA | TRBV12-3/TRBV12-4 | TGTGCCACCAACCTGGCGGGGCAGCCCCAGCATTTT | CATNLAGQPQHF
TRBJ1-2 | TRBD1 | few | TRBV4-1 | TGCGCCAGCAGCCAAAAGAGGGAACAGGGGGCCTCGGGATATGGCTACACCTTC | CASSQKREQGASGYGYTF
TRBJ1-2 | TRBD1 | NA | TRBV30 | TGTGCCTGGAGGACCGGGACAGGGGGCAACTATGGCTACACCTTC | CAWRTGTGGNYGYTF
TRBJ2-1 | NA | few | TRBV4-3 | TGCGCCAGCAGCCAAGATTCGGAGGTAAAGTTCTTC | CASSQDSEVKFF
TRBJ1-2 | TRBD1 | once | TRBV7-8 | TGTGCCAGCAGCCCTGGACAGGGAAGGGGTGGGGGCTACACCTTC | CASSPGQGRGGGYTF
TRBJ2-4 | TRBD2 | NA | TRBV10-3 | TGTGCCATCAGTGAGTACAGCGGGAGAAGTAACATTCAGTACTTC | CAISEYSGRSNIQYF
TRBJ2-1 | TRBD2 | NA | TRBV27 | TGTGCCAGCAGTTTAGTTCCTAGCGGCTACAATGAGCAGTTCTTC | CASSLVPSGYNEQFF
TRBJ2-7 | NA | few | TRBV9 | TGTGCCAGCAGCGCGGGGACGTGGGACGAGCAGTACTTC | CASSAGTWDEQYF
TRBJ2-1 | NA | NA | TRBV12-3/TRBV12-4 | TGTGCCAGCAGTTTAGGAGCAGGGGGGAATGAGCAGTTCTTC | CASSLGAGGNEQFF
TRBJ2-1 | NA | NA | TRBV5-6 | TGTGCCAGCAGCGACCCACGGAGCCTCAATGAGCAGTTCTTC | CASSDPRSLNEQFF
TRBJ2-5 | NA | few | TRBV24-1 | TGTGCCACCAGTGAGGGGGGCAAGGAGACCCAGTACTTC | CATSEGGKETQYF
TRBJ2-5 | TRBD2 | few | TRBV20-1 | TGCAGTGCTAGGATGACGCGGGGGGCTAGGGAGACCCAGTACTTC | CSARMTRGARETQYF
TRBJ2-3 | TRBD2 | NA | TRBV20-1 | TGCAGTGCTAGAATGAGCGGGAGCGTGGTGGATACGCAGTATTTT | CSARMSGSVVDTQYF
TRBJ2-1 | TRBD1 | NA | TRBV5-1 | TGCGCCAGCAGCTCCCGAGGACAGGGAATGATCCATGAGCAGTTCTTC | CASSSRGQGMIHEQFF
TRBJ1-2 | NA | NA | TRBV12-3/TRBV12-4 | TGTGCCAGCAGTTTATCCGGCAGCCGGGGAGCTAACTATGGCTACACCTTC | CASSLSGSRGANYGYTF
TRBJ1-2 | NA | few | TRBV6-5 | TGTGCCAGCAGATCATTCCTTGGCTACACCTTC | CASRSFLGYTF
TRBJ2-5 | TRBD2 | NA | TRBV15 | TGTGCCACCAGCAGGAAGACTAGCTGGGAAGAGACCCAGTACTTC | CATSRKTSWEETQYF
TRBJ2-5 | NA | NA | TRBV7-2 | TGTGCCAGCAGCTTATCTGGGGATACCCAAGAGACCCAGTACTTC | CASSLSGDTQETQYF
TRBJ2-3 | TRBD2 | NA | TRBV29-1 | TGCAGCGTTGATGGGCAGGGCTTGAAGCGGGAGGTCGGCACAGATACGCAGTATTTT | CSVDGQGLKREVGTDTQYF
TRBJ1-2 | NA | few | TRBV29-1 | TGCAGCGTTGAAGAGCGTTATGGCTACACCTTC | CSVEERYGYTF
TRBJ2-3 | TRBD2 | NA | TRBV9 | TGTGCCAGCAGCGGTAGGACTAGCGCTAGCACAGATACGCAGTATTTT | CASSGRTSASTDTQYF
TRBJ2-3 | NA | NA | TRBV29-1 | TGCAGCGCGGACAGCGGGGCGACAGATACGCAGTATTTT | CSADSGATDTQYF
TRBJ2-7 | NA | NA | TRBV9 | TGTGCCAGCAGCGTAGATGCCGGTTCCTACGAGCAGTACTTC | CASSVDAGSYEQYF
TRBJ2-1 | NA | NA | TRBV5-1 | TGCGCCAGCAGCTTGTCGAGATCGGCCGGCCCTCGCTCCTACAATGAGCAGTTCTTC | CASSLSRSAGPRSYNEQFF
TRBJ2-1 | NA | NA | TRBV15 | TGTGCCACCAGCGGATCCCTTAGTTTGGAGCAGTTCTTC | CATSGSLSLEQFF
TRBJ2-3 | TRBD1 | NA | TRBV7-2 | TGTGCCAGCAGAACTGACAGGGGGCGGACAGATACGCAGTATTTT | CASRTDRGRTDTQYF
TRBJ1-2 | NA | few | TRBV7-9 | TGTGCCAGCAGCTTTTTACAGGGCGCGGATGGCTACACCTTC | CASSFLQGADGYTF
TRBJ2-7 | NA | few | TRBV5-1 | TGCGCCAGCAGCTTAGTGGGACATGGGTACGAGCAGTACTTC | CASSLVGHGYEQYF
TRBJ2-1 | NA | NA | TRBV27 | TGTGCCAGCAGTTTAAAGCGGGTGTACAATGAGCAGTTCTTC | CASSLKRVYNEQFF
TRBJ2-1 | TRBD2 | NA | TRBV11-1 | TGTGCCAGCCGGGAGGCCTACAATGAGCAGTTCTTC | CASREAYNEQFF
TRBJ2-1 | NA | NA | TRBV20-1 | TGCAGTGCTATCCCGCTAGGGGACTCCTACAATGAGCAGTTCTTC | CSAIPLGDSYNEQFF
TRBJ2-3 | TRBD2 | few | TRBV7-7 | TGTGCTAGCAGCGCCGGACTAGCGGGAGGGGACGATACGCAGTATTTT | CASSAGLAGGDDTQYF
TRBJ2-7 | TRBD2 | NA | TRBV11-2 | TGTGCCAGCAGCTTAGGGGGAGCGGGAGGTCCCTCGTACGAGCAGTACTTC | CASSLGGAGGPSYEQYF
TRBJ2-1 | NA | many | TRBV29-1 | TGCAGCGTTGATAGGGGGGCGCGGGTGGGTGAGCAGTTCTTC | CSVDRGARVGEQFF
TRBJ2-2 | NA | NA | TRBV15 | TGTGCCACCTCAGTGTTCACCGGGGAGCTGTTTTTT | CATSVFTGELFF
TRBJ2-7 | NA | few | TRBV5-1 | TGCGCCAGCAGCTTGGCGTCTCAGCGCGAGCAGTACTTC | CASSLASQREQYF
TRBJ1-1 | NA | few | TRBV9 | TGTGCCAGCAGCGTAGGTGGACGATCTGAAGCTTTCTTT | CASSVGGRSEAFF
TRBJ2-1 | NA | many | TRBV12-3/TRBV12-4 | TGTGCCAGCAGTTCCTCCGGGACTTTGGCCAATGAGCAGTTCTTC | CASSSSGTLANEQFF
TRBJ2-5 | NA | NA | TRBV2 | TGTGCCAGCATGGGCAAGGTGGCTACCGGGCAGTACTTC | CASMGKVATGQYF
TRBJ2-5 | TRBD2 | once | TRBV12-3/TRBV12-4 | TGTGCCAGCAGTGGGACTAGCGGAGATGAGTCCCAGTACTTC | CASSGTSGDESQYF
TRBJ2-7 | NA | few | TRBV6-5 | TGTGCCAGCACCCGTTTTGCGGGAAGGGACTCCTACGAGCAGTACTTC | CASTRFAGRDSYEQYF
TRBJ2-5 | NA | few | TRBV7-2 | TGTGCCAGCAGCACCCCTAGGAGGGGAGTAGAGACCCAGTACTTC | CASSTPRRGVETQYF
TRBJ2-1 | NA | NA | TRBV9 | TGTGCCAGCAGCGTAGAAGGGGGAGCTGCTAGCTCCTACAATGAGCAGTTCTTC | CASSVEGGAASSYNEQFF
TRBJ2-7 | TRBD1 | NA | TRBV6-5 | TGTGCCAGCAGTCGACAGGGACACTCCTACGGGCAGTACTTC | CASSRQGHSYGQYF
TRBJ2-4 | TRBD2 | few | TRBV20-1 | TGCAGTGCCCGACCTAGCGGAGAAGCCAAAAACATTCAGTACTTC | CSARPSGEAKNIQYF
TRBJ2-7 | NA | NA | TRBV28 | TGTGCCACCTTCCCAACCGGAGAGGTCTACGAGCAGTACTTC | CATFPTGEVYEQYF
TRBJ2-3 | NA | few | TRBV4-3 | TGCGCCAGCAGCCAAGAAGGGACCGACGCAGATACGCAGTATTTT | CASSQEGTDADTQYF
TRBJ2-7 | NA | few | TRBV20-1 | TGCAGTGCCTCGGGATCGGGCTACGAGCAGTACTTC | CSASGSGYEQYF
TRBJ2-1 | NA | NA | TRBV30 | TGTGCCTGGAGTGTAGGTGGGCAGGGGTCGAATGAGCAGTTCTTC | CAWSVGGQGSNEQFF
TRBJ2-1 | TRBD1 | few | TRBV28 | TGTGCCAGCAGCCCCAACGACAGGGGGAACTACAATGAGCAGTTCTTC | CASSPNDRGNYNEQFF